This T cell receptor (beta chain) was found in a study of CD8+ T cells in alopecia areata. The study's findings and limits: Expanded CD8+ clones among the top 100, as well as scalp clonality, were significantly decreased by tofacitinib. Scalp specimens additionally yield sequences from normal skin's resident alphabeta T cells. Mouse data revealed clearer TCR sharing than patient data did, a gap possibly tied to HLA.

In regard to this clone: Its target is not known.

It was cDNA, reverse transcribed from extracted RNA, that served as the sequencing template. TCRdb's copy holds only in-frame clones and misses some; the assay was immunoSEQ multiplex PCR. The sample includes about 140,000 clones, about 86% of them seen just once. As to treatment: oral pan-JAK inhibitor, 5-10 mg twice daily. The sequencing used CD8+ T cells sorted from blood, collected at week 4, from a patient treated with tofacitinib. The receptor was isolated from a human donor with alopecia areata.

The CDR3 nucleotides read TGCAGCGTGGGACAGGGGATGACTAACGAGCAGTACTTC. This translates into CSVGQGMTNEQYF. The chain joins TRBV29-1 to TRBJ2-7; 10 bases align to TRBD1. The CDR3 is 13 amino acids. V trimming: 6 bases; J trimming: 5 bases; junction bases outside the gene matches: 7. Germline V gives CDR1 SQVTM, CDR2 ANQGSEA.